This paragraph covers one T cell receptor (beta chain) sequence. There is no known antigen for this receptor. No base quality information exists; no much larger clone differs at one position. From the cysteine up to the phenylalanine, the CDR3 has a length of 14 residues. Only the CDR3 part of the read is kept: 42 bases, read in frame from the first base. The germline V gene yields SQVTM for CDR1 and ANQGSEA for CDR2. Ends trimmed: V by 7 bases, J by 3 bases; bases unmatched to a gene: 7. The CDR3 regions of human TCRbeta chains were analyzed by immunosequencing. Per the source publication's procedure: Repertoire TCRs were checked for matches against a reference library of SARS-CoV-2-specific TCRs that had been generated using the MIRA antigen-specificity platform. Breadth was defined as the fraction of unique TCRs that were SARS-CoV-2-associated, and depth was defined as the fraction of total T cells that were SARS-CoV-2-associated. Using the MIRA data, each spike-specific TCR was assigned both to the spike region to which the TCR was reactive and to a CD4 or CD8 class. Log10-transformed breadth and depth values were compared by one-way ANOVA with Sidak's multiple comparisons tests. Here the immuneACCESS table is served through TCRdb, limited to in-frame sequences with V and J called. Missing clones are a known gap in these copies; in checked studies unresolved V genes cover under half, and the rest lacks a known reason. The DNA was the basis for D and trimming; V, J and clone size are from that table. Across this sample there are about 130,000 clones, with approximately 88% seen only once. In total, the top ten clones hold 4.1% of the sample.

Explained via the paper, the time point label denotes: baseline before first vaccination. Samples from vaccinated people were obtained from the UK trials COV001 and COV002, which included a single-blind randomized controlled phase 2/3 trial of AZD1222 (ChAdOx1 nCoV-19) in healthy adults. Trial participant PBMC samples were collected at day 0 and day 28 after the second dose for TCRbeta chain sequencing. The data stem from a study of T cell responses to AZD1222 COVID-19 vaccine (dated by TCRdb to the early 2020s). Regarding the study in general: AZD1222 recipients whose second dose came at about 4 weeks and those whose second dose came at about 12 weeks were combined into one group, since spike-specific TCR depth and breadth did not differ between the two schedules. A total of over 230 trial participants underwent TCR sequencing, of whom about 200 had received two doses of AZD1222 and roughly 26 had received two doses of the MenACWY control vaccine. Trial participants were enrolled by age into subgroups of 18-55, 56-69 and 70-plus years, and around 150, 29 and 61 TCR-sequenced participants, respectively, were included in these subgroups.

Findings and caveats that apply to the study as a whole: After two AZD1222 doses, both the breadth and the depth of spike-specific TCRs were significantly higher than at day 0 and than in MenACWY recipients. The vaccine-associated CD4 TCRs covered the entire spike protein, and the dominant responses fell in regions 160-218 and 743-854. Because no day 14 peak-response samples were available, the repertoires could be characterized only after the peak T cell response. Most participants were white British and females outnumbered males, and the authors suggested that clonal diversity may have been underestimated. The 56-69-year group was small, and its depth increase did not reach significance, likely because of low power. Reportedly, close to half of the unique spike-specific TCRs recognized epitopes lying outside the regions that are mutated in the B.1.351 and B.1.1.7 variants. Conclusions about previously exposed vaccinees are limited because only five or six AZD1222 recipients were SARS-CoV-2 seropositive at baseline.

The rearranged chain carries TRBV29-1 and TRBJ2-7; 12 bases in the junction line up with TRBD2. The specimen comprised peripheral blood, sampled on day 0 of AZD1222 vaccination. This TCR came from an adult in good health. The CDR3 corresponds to CSAQLAGGYYEQYF. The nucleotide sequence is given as TGCAGCGCCCAACTAGCGGGGGGATACTACGAGCAGTACTTC.